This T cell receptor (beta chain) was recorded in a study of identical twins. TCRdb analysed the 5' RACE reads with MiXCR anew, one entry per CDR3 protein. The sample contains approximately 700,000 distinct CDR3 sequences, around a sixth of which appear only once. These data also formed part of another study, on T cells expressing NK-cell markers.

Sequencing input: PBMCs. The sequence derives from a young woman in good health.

The CDR3 DNA reads as TGTGCCAGCAGTAAAAGGCAGGCAGATAGTGAAGAGACCCAGTACTTC. This gives the protein CASSKRQADSEETQYF. The genes are TRBV6-2 or TRBV6-3 and TRBJ2-5, with D hard to call. Germline CDR1 MNHEY, CDR2 SVGEGT. V was clipped by 5 bases and J by 3 bases, with 19 bases between them. This CDR3 has 16 amino acids.